One sample yielded the 19 T cell receptor beta chains listed below, sequenced in a study of blood T cell repertoires in COVID-19. Some clones are missing from TCRdb's copy, which holds only in-frame ones; the method was immunoSEQ multiplex PCR. The sample lists roughly 220,000 clones; 75% to 90% were seen once. The specimen sequenced was peripheral blood. These receptors originate from a man younger than 40 who had recovered from COVID-19.

The chain recombines TRBV10-3 with TRBJ1-1; 9 bases agree with TRBD1. From germline, CDR1 is ENHRY and CDR2 SYGVKD. J gave up 3 bases and V 7 bases, and 6 bases lay outside the gene matches. The CDR3 extends over 14 amino acids. The CDR3 loop is CAINRQGGDTEAFF. The CDR3 DNA is TGTGCCATCAACCGACAGGGGGGAGACACTGAAGCTTTCTTT.

V and J are TRBV6-2 or TRBV6-3 and TRBJ1-5; D perhaps matches TRBD1 (5 bases). The CDR3 sequence is 16 residues long. CDR1 MNHEY and CDR2 SVGEGT come from the germline V gene. Trimming removed 4 bases from V and 6 bases from J, with 19 bases in between. The CDR3 sequence: CASSLSSVQVGQPQHF. Here the CDR3 DNA reads TGTGCCAGCAGTTTATCATCGGTACAGGTGGGTCAGCCCCAGCATTTT.

This chain connects TRBV4-1 to TRBJ1-1, with D possibly TRBD1 on 6 matching bases. Trimming took off 1 base at V and 0 bases at J, with 15 bases between the two ends. From germline, CDR1 is MGHRA and CDR2 YSYEKL. The CDR3 is 17 residues long. The CDR3: CASSQGRTATLNTEAFF. The CDR3 nucleotides read TGCGCCAGCAGCCAAGGCCGGACAGCCACGCTGAACACTGAAGCTTTCTTT.

This clone was seen more than once but under ten times. The chain recombines TRBV27 with TRBJ1-3; 8 bases map to TRBD1. Trimming cost V 5 bases and J 4 bases; bases outside gene matches: 13. CDR3 length: 17 amino acids. Looked up from germline, CDR1 is MNHEY and CDR2 is SMNVEV (reference sequence). DNA of the CDR3: TGTGCCAGCAGTCCGTGGACAGGGAGGACCGGGGGAAACACCATATATTTT. Amino acid sequence: CASSPWTGRTGGNTIYF.

This clone has just one count. This sequence joins TRBV19 and TRBJ2-1; D possibly corresponds to TRBD1 (6 bases). CDR3 size: 15 residues. Trimming removed 6 bases at V and 1 base at J, with 13 bases between. The germline CDR1 and CDR2 sequences are LNHDA and SQIVND (reference sequence). Here the CDR3 reads CASSQGFPSYNEQFF. The DNA of the CDR3 is TGTGCCAGTAGCCAGGGGTTCCCGTCCTACAATGAGCAGTTCTTC.

V usage is TRBV30 and J usage is TRBJ1-6; D gene unclear. With 5 bases removed from V and 0 bases from J, the gap between germline ends came to 5 bases. In germline, CDR1 is GTSNPN, CDR2 SVGIG (reference sequence). The CDR3 length is 13 residues. The CDR3 sequence: CAWGSSYNSPLHF. CDR3 sequence (DNA): TGTGCCTGGGGGAGCTCCTATAATTCACCCCTCCACTTT. Full variable domain (remainder filled in from reference TRBV30 and TRBJ1-6): SQTIHQWPATLVQPVGSPLSLECTVEGTSNPNLYWYRQAAGRGLQLLFYSVGIGQISSEVPQNLSASRPQDRQFILSSKKLLLSDSGFYLCAWGSSYNSPLHFGNGTRLTVT.

V usage is TRBV6-1 and J usage is TRBJ1-6, with D perhaps matching TRBD1 (5 bases). In germline, CDR1 is MNHNS, CDR2 SASEGT. Trimming removed 3 bases from V and 9 bases from J, with 18 bases in between. CDR3 length: 16 residues. The CDR3 is CASSDSLYRRGSPLHF. CDR3 in DNA: TGTGCCAGCAGTGATTCCCTCTACAGGAGGGGTTCACCCCTCCACTTT.

Only a few counts were recorded for this clone. The rearrangement uses TRBV5-1 and TRBJ1-1; TRBD1 might be the D (6 bases). The germline V and J ends were trimmed by 8 bases and 1 base, with 12 bases remaining between them. Germline loops: CDR1 SGHRS, CDR2 YFSETQ. This CDR3 region has 13 residues. The CDR3 DNA reads as TGCGCCAGTCGTCAGGGGCCGAACACTGAAGCTTTCTTT. Translation gives CASRQGPNTEAFF.

CDR3 region: CASSDPGTGDGYTF. In DNA form, the CDR3 reads TGTGCCAGCAGTGACCCCGGGACAGGGGATGGCTACACCTTC. The rearrangement links TRBV6-1 to TRBJ1-2; 10 bases are a match to TRBD1. The CDR3 has 14 amino acids. V shed 3 bases and J 6 bases; nucleotides not matched to a gene: 4. CDR1 is MNHNS and CDR2 is SASEGT in the germline V gene.

The rearrangement links TRBV7-8 to TRBJ1-6; D remains ambiguous. V was pared by 5 bases and J by 14 bases, with 31 bases between. The CDR3 is 18 amino acids. CDR1 is SGHVS and CDR2 is FQNEAQ in the germline V gene. Here the CDR3 reads CASSPLRWGSFKPGALHF. In DNA form, the CDR3 reads TGTGCCAGCAGCCCACTTCGGTGGGGATCGTTTAAACCGGGAGCCCTCCACTTT.

The V and J genes are TRBV27 and TRBJ1-5; TRBD1 aligns across 8 bases. V lost 6 bases and J lost 6; bases outside the gene matches: 4. CDR3 size: 13 residues. Germline V gene data show CDR1 as MNHEY and CDR2 as SMNVEV (reference sequence). CDR3 region: CASRPGGSQPQHF. CDR3 coding DNA: TGTGCCAGCAGACCAGGGGGCTCTCAGCCCCAGCATTTT.

The chain joins TRBV6-5 to TRBJ1-2, with 8 bases identical to TRBD1. The trim removed 6 bases at V and 5 bases at J, leaving 2 bases unmatched. CDR3 size: 12 residues. Germline assignment: CDR1 MNHEY and CDR2 SVGAGI. The CDR3 DNA is TGTGCCAGCAGCAGACAGGGGTATGGCTACACCTTC. Translation gives CASSRQGYGYTF.

The V call is TRBV30, the J call TRBJ1-1, with no clear D. V gave up 5 bases and J gave up 11 bases, with 24 bases separating them. Germline values: CDR1 GTSNPN, CDR2 SVGIG (reference sequence). The CDR3 sequence is 14 residues long. The CDR3 DNA is TGTGCCTGGTCTTCCTTCGGCGGGTTACTGAGCGCTTTCTTT. This sequence encodes CAWSSFGGLLSAFF.

The V call is TRBV5-1, the J call TRBJ2-3; 12 bases agree with TRBD1. The germline gives CDR1 SGHRS, CDR2 YFSETQ. This CDR3 contains 16 residues. V was clipped by 7 bases and J by 2 bases; unmatched bases: 8. The CDR3 protein is CASRKGQGAYTDTQYF. CDR3 DNA sequence: TGCGCCAGCCGCAAGGGACAGGGGGCATACACAGATACGCAGTATTTT.

This chain connects TRBV30 to TRBJ1-2; D gene ambiguous. V lost 6 bases and J lost 0, with 11 bases in between. This CDR3 contains 13 residues. CDR1 and CDR2 (germline): GTSNPN, SVGIG (reference sequence). CDR3 coding DNA: TGTGCCTGCTTCGTGGGCACTAACTATGGCTACACCTTC. Translated: CACFVGTNYGYTF. The whole variable domain, remainder taken from reference TRBV30 and TRBJ1-2, is SQTIHQWPATLVQPVGSPLSLECTVEGTSNPNLYWYRQAAGRGLQLLFYSVGIGQISSEVPQNLSASRPQDRQFILSSKKLLLSDSGFYLCACFVGTNYGYTFGSGTRLTVV.

The rearrangement links TRBV5-1 to TRBJ2-7, with TRBD2 identical over 9 bases. The trim removed 7 bases at V and 6 bases at J, leaving 14 bases unmatched. Germline V gene lookup returns CDR1 SGHRS and CDR2 YFSETQ. The CDR3 is 15 residues long. CDR3 residues: CASRRATSGQGEQYF. CDR3 bases: TGCGCCAGCCGGAGAGCGACTAGCGGTCAAGGCGAGCAGTACTTC.

The chain links TRBV14 to TRBJ2-7, with D perhaps TRBD1 (6 bases). The V end lost 3 bases, the J end lost 2 bases, and 14 bases lay between the germline ends. The CDR3 loop spans 15 amino acids. Germline values: CDR1 SGHDN, CDR2 FVKESK. The chain's CDR3 is CASSHPRGLTYEQYF. The CDR3 DNA reads as TGTGCCAGCAGCCACCCCAGGGGTCTCACCTACGAGCAGTACTTC.

V gene TRBV30 combines with J gene TRBJ1-1; D unclear. From germline, CDR1 is GTSNPN and CDR2 SVGIG (reference sequence). The CDR3 sequence is 14 residues long. V lost 1 base and J 0 bases, leaving 9 bases between the germline ends. CDR3: CAWSAFYMNTEAFF. As DNA, the CDR3 is TGTGCCTGGAGTGCGTTTTACATGAACACTGAAGCTTTCTTT.

The CDR3 DNA reads TGTGCCAGCAGCGTAGTAGGGGGGAACACTGAAGCTTTCTTT. Protein product: CASSVVGGNTEAFF. The chain recombines TRBV9 with TRBJ1-1; maybe TRBD1 (6 bases). The V end lost 0 bases, the J end lost 1 base, and 7 bases lay between the germline ends. This CDR3 has 14 residues. The germline gives CDR1 SGDLS, CDR2 YYNGEE.